In this sample, the clone carrying this TCR beta chain turned up a few times. Its antigen is as yet unknown. This entry belongs to a study of T cell repertoires in cytomegalovirus infection. As for the study in general: CMV epitopes that were recently identified and HLA-C-restricted were used alongside well-studied HLA-B-restricted ones. CMV infection together with matching HLA type was indicated by public TCR beta signatures.

Germline V gives CDR1 MNHNS, CDR2 SASEGT. V dropped 5 bases and J dropped 4; count of bases not matched to a gene: 16. CDR3 length: 18 amino acids. In TCRdb, the reads were re-called with MiXCR into one record per CDR3 protein. Of 800,000 to 950,000 distinct CDR3 sequences listed, over 25% are singletons. Study results and caveats: Ex vivo responses were dominated by HLA-C-restricted CMV-specific TCR beta clonotypes.

Material: cultured CD8+ T cells from PBMCs, obtained from culture after CMV antigen stimulation. V usage is TRBV6-1 and J usage is TRBJ2-1, with TRBD1 matching over 8 bases. This receptor was identified in a human donor in good health (CMV status not recorded). Some clones in this sample may be carry-over from other donors' samples. CDR3 amino acids: CASSSHAPGQGGYNEQFF. The CDR3 bases are TGTGCCAGCAGTTCACACGCCCCAGGACAGGGTGGATACAATGAGCAGTTCTTC.